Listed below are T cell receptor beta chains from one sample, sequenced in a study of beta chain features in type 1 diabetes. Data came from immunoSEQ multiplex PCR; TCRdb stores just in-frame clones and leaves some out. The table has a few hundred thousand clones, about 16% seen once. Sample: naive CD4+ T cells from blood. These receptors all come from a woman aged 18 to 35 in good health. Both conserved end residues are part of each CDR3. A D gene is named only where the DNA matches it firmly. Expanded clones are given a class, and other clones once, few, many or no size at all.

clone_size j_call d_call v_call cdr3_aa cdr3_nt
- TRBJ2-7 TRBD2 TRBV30 CAWSVSPGGGKNYEQYF TGTGCCTGGAGTGTGTCGCCCGGCGGGGGGAAAAACTACGAGCAGTACTTC
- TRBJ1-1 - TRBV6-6 CASSPGHDAEAFF TGTGCCAGCAGCCCAGGACATGACGCTGAAGCTTTCTTT
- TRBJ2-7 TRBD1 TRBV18 CASSPGTGLYEQYF TGTGCCAGCTCACCAGGGACAGGCCTCTACGAGCAGTACTTC
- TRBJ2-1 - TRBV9 CASSPRRTDYNEQFF TGTGCCAGCAGCCCAAGACGGACAGATTACAATGAGCAGTTCTTC
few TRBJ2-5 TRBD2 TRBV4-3 CASSRGTSGRIQETQYF TGCGCCAGCAGCCGGGGGACGAGCGGGAGGATACAAGAGACCCAGTACTTC
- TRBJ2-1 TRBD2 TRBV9 CASSRTPGLPLFDEQFF TGTGCCAGCAGCCGTACCCCGGGACTACCCTTGTTCGATGAGCAGTTCTTC
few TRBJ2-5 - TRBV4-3 CASSQQLDTGETQYF TGCGCCAGCAGCCAACAACTAGATACCGGGGAGACCCAGTACTTC
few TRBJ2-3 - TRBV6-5 CASSTARGGADTQYF TGTGCCAGCAGTACCGCTCGGGGTGGCGCAGATACGCAGTATTTT
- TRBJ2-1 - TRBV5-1 CASSLVAGGGEQFF TGCGCCAGCAGCTTGGTTGCGGGTGGTGGTGAGCAGTTCTTC
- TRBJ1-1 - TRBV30 CAWSPGRSMAFF TGTGCCTGGAGTCCCGGGAGGAGCATGGCTTTCTTT
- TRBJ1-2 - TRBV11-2 CASSYSGTFQSSDGYTF TGTGCCAGCAGCTATTCCGGGACATTCCAAAGCTCCGATGGCTACACCTTC
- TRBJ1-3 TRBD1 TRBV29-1 CSARQGAGNTIYF TGCAGCGCCAGACAGGGGGCTGGAAACACCATATATTTT
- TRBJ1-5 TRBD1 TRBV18 CASSSGQGAGNQPQHF TGTGCCAGCTCATCGGGACAGGGGGCCGGCAATCAGCCCCAGCATTTT
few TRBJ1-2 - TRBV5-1 CASGLLEGGYTF TGCGCCAGCGGCCTTCTCGAGGGTGGCTACACCTTC
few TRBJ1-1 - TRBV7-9 CASSLTGVSEAFF TGTGCCAGCAGCTTAACCGGAGTCAGTGAAGCTTTCTTT
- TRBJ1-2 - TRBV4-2 CASSQGTVGYTF TGTGCCAGCAGCCAGGGGACTGTAGGCTACACCTTC
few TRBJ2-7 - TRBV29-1 CSVQRGLYEQYF TGCAGCGTCCAACGAGGGCTCTACGAGCAGTACTTC
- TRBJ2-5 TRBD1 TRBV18 CASSPRTGSKTQYF TGTGCCAGCTCACCTCGGACAGGGTCGAAGACCCAGTACTTC
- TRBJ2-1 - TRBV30 CAWGDWDKFF TGTGCCTGGGGGGACTGGGATAAGTTCTTC
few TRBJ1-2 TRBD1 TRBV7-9 CASSYLDRAGYTF TGTGCCAGCAGCTACCTCGACAGGGCTGGCTACACCTTC
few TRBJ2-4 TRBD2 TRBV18 CASSRREGAIQYF TGTGCCAGCTCAAGGAGGGAGGGAGCCATTCAGTACTTC
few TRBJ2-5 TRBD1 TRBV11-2 CASSLAAGGSLDQYF TGTGCCAGCAGCTTAGCTGCAGGGGGCTCCCTCGACCAGTACTTC
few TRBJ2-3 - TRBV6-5 CASMRDGTDTQYF TGTGCCAGCATGAGGGATGGGACAGATACGCAGTATTTT
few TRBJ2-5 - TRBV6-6 CASRERETQYF TGTGCCAGCCGGGAGAGAGAGACCCAGTACTTC
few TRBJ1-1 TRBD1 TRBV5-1 CASSWDRKARNTEAFF TGCGCCAGCAGCTGGGACAGGAAAGCTAGGAACACTGAAGCTTTCTTT
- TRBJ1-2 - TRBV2 CASSEITGFNYGYTF TGTGCCAGCAGTGAAATCACAGGATTTAACTATGGCTACACCTTC
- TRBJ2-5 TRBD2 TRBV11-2 CASTRGLADQETQYF TGTGCCAGCACCAGAGGACTAGCGGACCAAGAGACCCAGTACTTC
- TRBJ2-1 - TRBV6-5 CASSYRDKNNEQFF TGTGCCAGCAGTTACCGGGACAAAAACAATGAGCAGTTCTTC
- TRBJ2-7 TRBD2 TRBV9 CASSASGRFYEQYF TGTGCCAGCAGCGCTAGCGGGAGGTTCTACGAGCAGTACTTC
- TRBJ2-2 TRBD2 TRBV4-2 CASSQVGREGTGELFF TGTGCCAGCAGCCAAGTTGGGCGGGAGGGTACCGGGGAGCTGTTTTTT
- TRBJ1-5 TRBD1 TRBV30 CAWSGQGQPQHF TGTGCCTGGAGTGGACAGGGGCAGCCCCAGCATTTT
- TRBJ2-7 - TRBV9 CASSVALRGLREQYF TGTGCCAGCAGCGTAGCCCTCAGGGGACTAAGGGAGCAGTACTTC
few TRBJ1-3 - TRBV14 CASSPRDTRNTIYF TGTGCCAGCAGCCCCAGGGACACGAGAAACACCATATATTTT
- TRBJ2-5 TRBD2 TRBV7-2 CASSLEWGSGAQETQYF TGTGCCAGCAGCTTAGAATGGGGTAGCGGGGCTCAAGAGACCCAGTACTTC
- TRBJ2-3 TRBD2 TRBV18 CASSNKTSGIISTDTQYF TGTGCCAGCTCCAACAAGACTAGCGGGATAATAAGCACAGATACGCAGTATTTT
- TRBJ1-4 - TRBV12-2 CASRLTGINEKLFF TGTGCAAGTCGCTTAACAGGGATTAATGAAAAACTGTTTTTT
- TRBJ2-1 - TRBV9 CASSVVTSSDEQFF TGTGCCAGCAGCGTAGTTACTAGTTCCGATGAGCAGTTCTTC
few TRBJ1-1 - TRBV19 CGAGRSTEAFF TGTGGCGCGGGCAGGAGCACTGAAGCTTTCTTT
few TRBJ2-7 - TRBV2 CASSYSEAEQYF TGTGCCAGCAGTTACAGTGAAGCTGAGCAGTACTTC
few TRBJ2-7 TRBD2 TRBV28 CASSSFGLARSYEQYF TGTGCCAGCAGCTCCTTCGGACTAGCGAGGTCCTACGAGCAGTACTTC
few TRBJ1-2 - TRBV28 CAIRRRGYGYTF TGTGCCATCAGGCGGAGGGGCTATGGCTACACCTTC
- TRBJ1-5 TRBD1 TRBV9 CASSVQRQGRSNQPQHF TGTGCCAGCAGCGTCCAGAGACAGGGAAGGAGCAATCAGCCCCAGCATTTT
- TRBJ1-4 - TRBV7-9 CASSTSGGTNEKLFF TGTGCCAGCAGCACTTCCGGGGGGACTAATGAAAAACTGTTTTTT
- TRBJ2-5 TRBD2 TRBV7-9 CASSPGTTLETQYF TGTGCCAGCAGCCCCGGGACTACACTAGAGACCCAGTACTTC
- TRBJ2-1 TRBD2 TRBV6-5 CASSLTSGRSNEQFF TGTGCCAGCAGCCTCACTAGCGGGAGAAGCAATGAGCAGTTCTTC
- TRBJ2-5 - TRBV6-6 CASGTYQETQYF TGTGCCAGCGGGACATACCAAGAGACCCAGTACTTC
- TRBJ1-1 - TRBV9 CASSPLQGRTEAFF TGTGCCAGCAGCCCCCTCCAGGGGCGAACTGAAGCTTTCTTT
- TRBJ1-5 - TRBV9 CASSGLDISQPQHF TGTGCCAGCAGCGGTTTGGACATAAGTCAGCCCCAGCATTTT
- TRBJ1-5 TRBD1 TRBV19 CASSPRTGPAQHF TGTGCCAGTAGTCCCAGGACAGGGCCGGCCCAGCATTTT
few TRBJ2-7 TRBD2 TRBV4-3 CASSHQLAGVHEQYF TGCGCCAGCAGCCATCAACTAGCGGGAGTGCACGAGCAGTACTTC
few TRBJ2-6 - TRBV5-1 CASSHPVANVLTF TGCGCCAGCAGCCACCCGGTTGCCAACGTCCTGACTTTC
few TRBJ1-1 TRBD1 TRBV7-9 CASSNQGAEAFF TGTGCCAGCAGTAACCAGGGGGCTGAAGCTTTCTTT
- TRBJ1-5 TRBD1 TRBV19 CASSIRQGDQPQHF TGTGCCAGTAGTATCCGGCAGGGGGATCAGCCCCAGCATTTT
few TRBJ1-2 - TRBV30 CAWSVKGGAPGYTF TGTGCCTGGAGTGTAAAGGGAGGGGCGCCTGGCTACACCTTC
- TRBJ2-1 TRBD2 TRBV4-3 CASSQDPRVAGGLRNEQFF TGCGCCAGCAGCCAAGACCCCCGGGTAGCGGGAGGGCTAAGGAATGAGCAGTTCTTC